This TCR beta chain was captured by sequencing in a study of cytomegalovirus exposure and HLA in healthy donors. Trimming removed 5 bases at V and 8 bases at J, with 7 bases between. Per germline, CDR1 SQVTM and CDR2 ANQGSEA. The CDR3 spans 10 residues. Study findings and constraints: Rare TCR sequences dominated, though some public TCRs recurred in many donors. Confirmation was obtained in vitro that a few CMV-associated chains are specific for CMV antigens.

PCR was performed using 60 Vbeta and 13 Jbeta primers. Clones were read by immunoSEQ multiplex PCR, and TCRdb kept only the in-frame ones, dropping some. This sample carries about 160,000 clones, approximately 79% of them seen once, and the ten largest clones take roughly 6.3%. On this clone: Its antigen is not known.

The receptor's source is a man between 45 and 60 years old in good health and CMV-seropositive. The V call is TRBV29-1, the J call TRBJ2-1; perhaps TRBD2 as D (5 bases). Sequencing was carried out using PBMCs. The CDR3 here is CSVPGYEQFF. The CDR3 nucleotides are TGCAGCGTTCCGGGGTATGAGCAGTTCTTC.